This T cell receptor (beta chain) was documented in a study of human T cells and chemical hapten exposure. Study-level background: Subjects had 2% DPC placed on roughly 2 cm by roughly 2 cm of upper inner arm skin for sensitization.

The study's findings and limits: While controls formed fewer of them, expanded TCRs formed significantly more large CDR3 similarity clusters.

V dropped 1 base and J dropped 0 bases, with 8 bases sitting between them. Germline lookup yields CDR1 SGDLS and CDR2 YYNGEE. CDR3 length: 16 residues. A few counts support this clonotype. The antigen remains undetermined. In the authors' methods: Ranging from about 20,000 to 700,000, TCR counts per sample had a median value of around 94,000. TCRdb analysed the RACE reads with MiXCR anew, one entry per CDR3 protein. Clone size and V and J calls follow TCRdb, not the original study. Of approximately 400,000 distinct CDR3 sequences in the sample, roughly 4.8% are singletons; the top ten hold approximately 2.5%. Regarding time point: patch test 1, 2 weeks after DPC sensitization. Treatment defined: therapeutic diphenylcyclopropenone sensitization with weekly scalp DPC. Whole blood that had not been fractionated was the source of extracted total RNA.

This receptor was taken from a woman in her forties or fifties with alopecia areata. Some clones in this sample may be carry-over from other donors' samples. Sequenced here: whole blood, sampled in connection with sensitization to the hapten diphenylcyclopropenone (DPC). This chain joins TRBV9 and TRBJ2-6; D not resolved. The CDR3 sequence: CASSVSVRSGANVLTF. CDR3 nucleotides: TGTGCCAGCAGCGTAAGCGTCCGCTCTGGGGCCAACGTCCTGACTTTC. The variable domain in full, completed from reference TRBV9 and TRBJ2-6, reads DSGVTQTPKHLITATGQRVTLRCSPRSGDLSVYWYQQSLDQGLQFLIQYYNGEERAKGNILERFSAQQFPDLHSELNLSSLELGDSALYFCASSVSVRSGANVLTFGAGSRLTVL.